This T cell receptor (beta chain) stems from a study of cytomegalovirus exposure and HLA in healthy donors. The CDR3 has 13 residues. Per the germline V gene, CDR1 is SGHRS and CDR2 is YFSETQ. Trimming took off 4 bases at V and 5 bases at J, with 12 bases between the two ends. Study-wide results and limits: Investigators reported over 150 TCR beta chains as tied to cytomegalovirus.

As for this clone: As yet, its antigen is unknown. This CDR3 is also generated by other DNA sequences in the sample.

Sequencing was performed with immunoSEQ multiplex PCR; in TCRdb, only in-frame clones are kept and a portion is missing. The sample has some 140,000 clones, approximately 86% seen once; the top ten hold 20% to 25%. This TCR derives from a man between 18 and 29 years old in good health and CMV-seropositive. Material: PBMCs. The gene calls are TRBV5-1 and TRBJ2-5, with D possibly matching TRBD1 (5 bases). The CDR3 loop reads CASSPQGAETQYF. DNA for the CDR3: TGCGCCAGCAGCCCCCAAGGGGCTGAGACCCAGTACTTC.